The T cell receptor (beta chain) under discussion was sequenced for a study of memory CD4+ T cells and cytomegalovirus serostatus. Regarding this clone: The antigen is unknown.

As originally analysed: Out-of-frame sequences were removed, leaving 2,000,000 or so distinct TCRbeta sequences. Here immunoSEQ multiplex PCR was the method, and the copy in TCRdb shows in-frame clones only, minus some. The V and J calls and clone size are taken from that table; D and trimming were inferred from the DNA. The sample records over 65,000 clones, around 76% being singletons. Germline-derived CDR1 and CDR2 are LNHDA and SQIVND (reference sequence). The CDR3 loop spans 14 amino acids. J gave up 3 bases and V 11 bases, and 6 bases lay outside the gene matches. General study findings and limits: Repertoires predicted CMV serostatus with median bootstrapped AUC of about 0.96.

The sort gate was single viable CD3+CD4+CD8-CD45RO+ cells for memory CD4+ T cells. The clonotype comes from an adult in good health and CMV-seropositive. The V and J genes are TRBV19 and TRBJ2-1; 11 bases are a match to TRBD2. What was sequenced was memory CD4+ T cells from blood. CDR3 sequence: CASNSGGVYNEQFF. The CDR3 DNA reads as TGTGCCTCTAATAGCGGGGGGGTCTACAATGAGCAGTTCTTC. The full variable domain, completed using reference TRBV19 and TRBJ2-1, is DGGITQSPKYLFRKEGQNVTLSCEQNLNHDAMYWYRQDPGQGLRLIYYSQIVNDFQKGDIAEGYSVSREKKESFPLTVTSAQKNPTAFYLCASNSGGVYNEQFFGPGTRLTVL.